This TCR beta chain derives from a study of tumor-infiltrating lymphocytes in localized non-small cell lung cancer. Study overall: Some samples were collected after neoadjuvant chemotherapy; smokers, never-smokers and several histologies were included. Each patient gave resected tumor and non-adjacent uninvolved lung tissue.

The table came from immunoSEQ multiplex PCR; TCRdb's copy has only in-frame clones and leaves some out. The data contain over 10,000 clones, approximately 85% of them singletons. Per the germline V gene, CDR1 is MNHEY and CDR2 is SVGAGI. The V segment lost 5 bases and the J segment 2 bases; nucleotides outside the gene matches: 1. The CDR3 has 14 residues. The receptor's source is a human donor with non-small cell lung cancer. The sequencing sample was made of uninvolved lung tissue not adjacent to the tumor. The chain employs TRBV6-5 and TRBJ2-7; 12 nucleotides agree with TRBD2. The CDR3: CASSLAGGPYEQYF. CDR3 nucleotide sequence: TGTGCCAGCAGTCTAGCGGGAGGGCCCTACGAGCAGTACTTC.